This entry lists 32 T cell receptor beta chains sequenced from one sample in a study of blood T cell repertoires in COVID-19. Only in-frame clones appear in the TCRdb table, and some are missing; sequencing was by immunoSEQ multiplex PCR. The sample lists about 400,000 clones, approximately 91% occurring once. The sample taken for sequencing was PBMCs or T cells enriched from blood (not recorded which). The receptors were gathered from a woman in her thirties or forties with acute COVID-19.

The chain couples TRBV15 to TRBJ2-4; TRBD1 matches 7 bases. The CDR3 is made up of 16 amino acids. J lost 6 bases, V lost 3 bases, and 11 bases had no gene match. Germline V gene data show CDR1 as LNHNV and CDR2 as YYDKDF (reference sequence). The CDR3 loop reads CATSSSEQGERNIQYF. The CDR3 DNA sequence: TGTGCCACCAGCAGCTCCGAGCAGGGGGAGAGAAACATTCAGTACTTC.

The chain joins TRBV30 to TRBJ1-2; a possible D gene is TRBD1 (5 bases). Trimming took 3 bases from V and 8 from J, leaving 16 bases between them. The CDR3 is 13 amino acids. Germline V gives CDR1 GTSNPN, CDR2 SVGIG (reference sequence). The CDR3 reads CAWSPSPGDGYTF. The CDR3 bases are TGTGCCTGGAGCCCGAGTCCGGGGGACGGCTACACCTTC.

The chain employs TRBV19 and TRBJ2-3; maybe TRBD2 (6 bases). Trimming took off 0 bases at V and 0 bases at J, with 16 bases between the two ends. Germline values: CDR1 LNHDA, CDR2 SQIVND (reference sequence). There are 18 residues in the CDR3. This chain's CDR3 is CASSIEEGRPASTDTQYF. In nucleotides, the CDR3 is TGTGCCAGTAGTATAGAGGAGGGGCGCCCGGCTAGCACAGATACGCAGTATTTT.

This clone came up once. The chain uses TRBV11-2 and TRBJ2-1, with 8 positions matching TRBD2. V lost 2 bases to trimming and J lost 6 bases; unmatched junction nucleotides: 12. This CDR3 is built from 17 residues. The germline V gene encodes CDR1 SGHAT and CDR2 FQNNGV. CDR3 nucleotides: TGTGCCAGCAGCTTATTGGCCGGGGGGGCATCTTTCAATGAGCAGTTCTTC. It encodes CASSLLAGGASFNEQFF.

The chain joins TRBV6-1 to TRBJ1-2; 9 positions agree with TRBD1. J lost 3 bases, V lost 4 bases, and 9 bases had no gene match. This CDR3 spans 16 amino acids. The germline V gene encodes CDR1 MNHNS and CDR2 SASEGT. DNA of the CDR3: TGTGCCAGCAGTGTAAACAGGGGGCGCGAAGACTATGGCTACACCTTC. Its protein is CASSVNRGREDYGYTF.

CDR3 sequence (DNA): TGTGCCAGCCTCCGGGACATGTCTCTCGGCTACACCTTC. Protein: CASLRDMSLGYTF. The chain has TRBV2 and TRBJ1-2, with a possible D match to TRBD1 (6 bases). The V and J ends lost 8 bases and 8 bases respectively, with 18 bases between them. Germline assignment: CDR1 SNHLY and CDR2 FYNNEI. The CDR3 loop spans 13 amino acids. The whole variable domain, filled in from reference TRBV2 and TRBJ1-2, reads EPEVTQTPSHQVTQMGQEVILRCVPISNHLYFYWYRQILGQKVEFLVSFYNNEISEKSEIFDDQFSVERPDGSNFTLKIRSTKLEDSAMYFCASLRDMSLGYTFGSGTRLTVV.

This chain uses TRBV9 with TRBJ2-2; 9 nucleotides match TRBD2. From germline, CDR1 is SGDLS and CDR2 YYNGEE. This CDR3 contains 20 residues. The junction had 12 bases not matched to a gene; V was cut back by 0 bases and J by 0 bases. CDR3 loop: CASSVALPSGGTSNTGELFF. The CDR3, as DNA: TGTGCCAGCAGCGTAGCTTTACCCAGCGGGGGGACCTCGAACACCGGGGAGCTGTTTTTT.

V usage is TRBV4-1 and J usage is TRBJ2-7; 11 bases map to TRBD2. The CDR3 is 15 amino acids. The junction had 4 bases not matched to a gene; V was cut back by 2 bases and J by 4 bases. Germline loops: CDR1 MGHRA, CDR2 YSYEKL. In nucleotides, the CDR3 is TGCGCCAGCAGCCAAATAGCGGGGGGGCGGTACGAGCAGTACTTC. Protein product: CASSQIAGGRYEQYF.

The chain is built from TRBV5-1 and TRBJ2-7; TRBD1 might be the D (6 bases). The CDR3 runs 15 residues. Germline CDR1 SGHRS, CDR2 YFSETQ. Trimming stripped 3 bases from V and 3 bases from J, with 16 bases between. The CDR3 is CASSYRQTGYYEQYF. Here the CDR3 DNA reads TGCGCCAGCAGCTACCGACAGACAGGATACTACGAGCAGTACTTC.

This clone was seen more than once but under ten times. The V call is TRBV7-9, the J call TRBJ2-1; 9 nucleotides line up with TRBD1. Germline V lookup: CDR1 SEHNR, CDR2 FQNEAQ (reference sequence). The CDR3 contains 15 residues. The junction had 9 bases not matched to a gene; V was cut back by 5 bases and J by 7 bases. For the CDR3, the DNA is TGTGCCAGCAGCAGCCGGGACAGGGTATGGAATGAGCAGTTCTTC. Its protein is CASSSRDRVWNEQFF.

The chain couples TRBV10-2 to TRBJ1-1; 12 nucleotides line up with TRBD1. Germline V gene lookup returns CDR1 WSHSY and CDR2 SAAADI. With 9 bases clipped from V and 11 bases from J, the junction kept 10 bases outside the gene matches. This CDR3 region has 13 residues. The CDR3 DNA reads TGCGCCAGTTCCGGGACAGGGGGCGCAGTGGCTTTCTTT. It codes for CASSGTGGAVAFF.

The rearrangement links TRBV10-3 to TRBJ1-5, with 9 bases aligning to TRBD1. The CDR3 loop spans 14 amino acids. The trim removed 4 bases at V and 6 bases at J, leaving 4 bases unmatched. Germline CDR1 reads ENHRY; CDR2 reads SYGVKD. CDR3 in DNA: TGTGCCATCAGTGGGACAGGGGCCGGTCAGCCCCAGCATTTT. As protein: CAISGTGAGQPQHF.

The chain recombines TRBV24-1 with TRBJ1-2; the match to TRBD1 covers 7 bases. The V gene end was trimmed by 3 bases and the J gene end by 3 bases; junction bases not matched to a gene: 3. The CDR3 sequence is 14 residues long. Germline assignment: CDR1 KGHDR and CDR2 SFDVKD. CDR3 sequence (DNA): TGTGCCACCAGTGATACAGGGGAGGACTATGGCTACACCTTC. Translation: CATSDTGEDYGYTF.

CDR3 coding DNA: TGTGCCAGCAGTTCAGGGTCGAGGGGGCCAAGTCAGCCCCAGCATTTT. Its translation: CASSSGSRGPSQPQHF. The chain is built from TRBV27 and TRBJ1-5; 7 bases match TRBD1. Germline V CDR1 and CDR2: MNHEY, SMNVEV (reference sequence). The length of the CDR3 is 16 residues. With 4 bases clipped from V and 6 bases from J, the junction kept 12 bases outside the gene matches.

This clone was observed once. V and J are TRBV28 and TRBJ1-2; perhaps TRBD1 as D (6 bases). With 5 bases removed from V and 8 bases from J, the gap between germline ends came to 15 bases. Germline CDR1 and CDR2: MDHEN and SYDVKM. The CDR3 is made up of 13 amino acids. CDR3 amino acids: CASSPPGRGGYTF. CDR3 DNA: TGTGCCAGCAGTCCTCCGGGGAGGGGGGGCTACACCTTC.

The chain carries TRBV11-2 and TRBJ1-5, with D perhaps TRBD1 (5 bases). The CDR3 totals 15 residues. Trimming left V 0 bases short and J 2 bases short, with 8 bases between. Germline V CDR1 and CDR2: SGHAT, FQNNGV. CDR3: CASSLDWGGNQPQHF. The CDR3 coding sequence is TGTGCCAGCAGCTTAGATTGGGGGGGCAATCAGCCCCAGCATTTT.

The count of this clone is one. The genes are TRBV2 and TRBJ1-1; D gene uncertain. CDR1 and CDR2 (germline): SNHLY, FYNNEI. Trimming pared 4 bases from V and 0 bases from J, leaving 9 bases between. The CDR3 contains 14 residues. Written as DNA, the CDR3 is TGTGCCAGCAGTGGGAAGACAATGAACACTGAAGCTTTCTTT. This sequence encodes CASSGKTMNTEAFF.

This chain uses TRBV29-1 with TRBJ1-2, with a possible D match to TRBD1 (5 bases). V lost 7 bases, J lost 5 bases, and 17 bases lay in between. CDR1 and CDR2 (germline): SQVTM, ANQGSEA. This CDR3 region has 13 residues. The CDR3 nucleotides are TGCAGCGGTACCTTATCTCAGGGATATGGCTACACCTTC. This sequence encodes CSGTLSQGYGYTF.

CDR3 sequence reads: CASGWEPKQGTYEQYF. The CDR3 DNA sequence: TGTGCCAGCGGGTGGGAGCCAAAACAGGGGACCTACGAGCAGTACTTC. This chain links TRBV7-9 with TRBJ2-7; 7 bases align to TRBD1. V lost 8 bases to trimming and J lost 2 bases; unmatched junction nucleotides: 15. This CDR3 region has 16 residues. CDR1 is SEHNR and CDR2 is FQNEAQ in the germline V gene (reference sequence). The full variable domain, in which reference TRBV7-9 and TRBJ2-7 provide the parts outside the CDR3, is DTGVSQNPRHKITKRGQNVTFRCDPISEHNRLYWYRQTLGQGPEFLTYFQNEAQLEKSRLLSDRFSAERPKGSFSTLEIQRTEQGDSAMYLCASGWEPKQGTYEQYFGPGTRLTVT.

This clone has only one observation. The V call is TRBV7-8, the J call TRBJ2-7; 8 bases align to TRBD2. Trimming cost V 5 bases and J 2 bases; bases outside gene matches: 14. The CDR3 is 17 amino acids. The germline gives CDR1 SGHVS, CDR2 FQNEAQ. The CDR3 DNA is TGTGCCAGCAGCGAATCGTCTGAGCGGGGGTCTCCCTACGAGCAGTACTTC. As protein: CASSESSERGSPYEQYF.

The chain recombines TRBV19 with TRBJ2-2, with D possibly matching TRBD2 (6 bases). Germline CDR1 is LNHDA and CDR2 is SQIVND (reference sequence). Between the trimmed V and J ends, which lost 7 bases and 5 bases, there was a span of 11 bases. The CDR3 contains 13 residues. For the CDR3, the DNA is TGTGCCAGTATATGGGGGGTTACCGGGGAGCTGTTTTTT. Encoded protein: CASIWGVTGELFF.

The count of this clone is one. The chain uses TRBV4-1 and TRBJ1-1, with TRBD1 matching over 11 bases. CDR1 MGHRA and CDR2 YSYEKL come from the germline V gene. The CDR3 sequence is 16 residues long. V gave up 0 bases and J gave up 7 bases; unmatched junction bases: 7. The CDR3 spells CASSQDRDRGFDEAFF. Here the CDR3 DNA reads TGCGCCAGCAGCCAAGATCGGGACAGGGGGTTTGATGAAGCTTTCTTT.

The CDR3 protein is CASRRALASSTEAFF. The CDR3 DNA reads as TGTGCCAGCCGGCGGGCCCTTGCTAGTAGTACTGAAGCTTTCTTT. The chain uses TRBV7-9 and TRBJ1-1; D call uncertain. CDR1 is SEHNR, CDR2 FQNEAQ, per germline (reference sequence). CDR3 length: 15 residues. V gave up 8 bases and J gave up 5 bases, with 21 bases separating them.

J is TRBJ2-3 and V is TRBV12-5; 14 bases are shared with TRBD2. The trim removed 8 bases at V and 3 bases at J, leaving 7 bases unmatched. The CDR3 is 16 residues long. The germline V gene encodes CDR1 LGHNT and CDR2 FRNRAP. The DNA for the CDR3 is TGTGCTAGTAGCACCGGGACTAGCGGGGGTACAGATACGCAGTATTTT. It encodes CASSTGTSGGTDTQYF.

This clone occurred once. The J gene is TRBJ1-4, the V gene TRBV7-2; 8 positions match TRBD1. V lost 5 bases and J lost 8; bases outside the gene matches: 10. Germline CDR1 SGHTA, CDR2 FQGNSA. This CDR3 region has 15 residues. The CDR3 protein is CASSTPGGQGEKLFF. DNA for the CDR3: TGTGCCAGCAGCACACCAGGGGGCCAGGGGGAAAAACTGTTTTTT. Looking up the rest from reference TRBV7-2 and TRBJ1-4 gives the full variable domain: GAGVSQSPSNKVTEKGKDVELRCDPISGHTALYWYRQSLGQGLEFLIYFQGNSAPDKSGLPSDRFSAERTGGSVSTLTIQRTQQEDSAVYLCASSTPGGQGEKLFFGSGTQLSVL.

The chain employs TRBV30 and TRBJ1-4; 8 bases match TRBD1. The CDR3 totals 14 residues. V lost 1 base and J lost 7; bases outside the gene matches: 5. Germline-derived CDR1 and CDR2 are GTSNPN and SVGIG (reference sequence). In DNA form, the CDR3 reads TGTGCCTGGAGTGGTGGCAGGGGGCTTGAAAAACTGTTTTTT. It specifies CAWSGGRGLEKLFF. Full variable domain (missing parts from reference TRBV30 and TRBJ1-4): SQTIHQWPATLVQPVGSPLSLECTVEGTSNPNLYWYRQAAGRGLQLLFYSVGIGQISSEVPQNLSASRPQDRQFILSSKKLLLSDSGFYLCAWSGGRGLEKLFFGSGTQLSVL.

The chain carries TRBV2 and TRBJ2-3; D is undetermined. Germline loops: CDR1 SNHLY, CDR2 FYNNEI. This CDR3 has 13 residues. The V and J ends lost 2 bases and 3 bases respectively, with 6 bases between them. CDR3 loop: CASSEIATDTQYF. CDR3 DNA: TGTGCCAGCAGTGAAATTGCGACAGATACGCAGTATTTT.

The chain employs TRBV30 and TRBJ1-1; 10 bases agree with TRBD1. Germline-derived CDR1 and CDR2 are GTSNPN and SVGIG (reference sequence). The V gene end was trimmed by 3 bases and the J gene end by 10 bases; junction bases not matched to a gene: 8. The CDR3 has 13 residues. The CDR3, as DNA: TGTGCCTGGAGACCCTTTGGACAGGGGGGAGCTTTCTTT. Its protein product is CAWRPFGQGGAFF.

The chain has TRBV7-2 and TRBJ1-4; D perhaps matches TRBD1 (5 bases). V was shortened by 0 bases and J by 8 bases, with 13 bases between the two germline ends. The CDR3 consists of 15 residues. Germline CDR1 and CDR2: SGHTA and FQGNSA. CDR3 nucleotide sequence: TGTGCCAGCAGCTTAGCCAGGGAAGTCGGGGAAAAACTGTTTTTT. Translating it yields CASSLAREVGEKLFF.

The chain carries TRBV7-9 and TRBJ2-1, with 8 bases lining up with TRBD1. CDR1 SEHNR and CDR2 FQNEAQ come from the germline V gene (reference sequence). J gave up 10 bases and V 0 bases, and 8 bases lay outside the gene matches. The CDR3 covers 15 residues. In DNA form, the CDR3 reads TGTGCCAGCAGCTTAGCCGGGACAGGAGCCGGCGAGCAGTTCTTC. Its translation is CASSLAGTGAGEQFF.

The V and J genes are TRBV6-5 and TRBJ1-6; perhaps TRBD1 as D (6 bases). Germline CDR1 is MNHEY and CDR2 is SVGAGI. Trimming took 11 bases from V and 0 from J, leaving 11 bases between them. This CDR3 contains 14 residues. CDR3 DNA: TGTGCCTCGGACAGAAGCTCCTATAATTCACCCCTCCACTTT. Protein product: CASDRSSYNSPLHF.

V is TRBV24-1 and J is TRBJ1-2; D remains unclear. V was clipped by 1 base and J by 0 bases, with 5 bases between them. The germline CDR1 and CDR2 sequences are KGHDR and SFDVKD. The CDR3 extends over 14 amino acids. In nucleotides, the CDR3 is TGTGCCACCAGTGATTTTTTTACTAACTATGGCTACACCTTC. Translation gives CATSDFFTNYGYTF.